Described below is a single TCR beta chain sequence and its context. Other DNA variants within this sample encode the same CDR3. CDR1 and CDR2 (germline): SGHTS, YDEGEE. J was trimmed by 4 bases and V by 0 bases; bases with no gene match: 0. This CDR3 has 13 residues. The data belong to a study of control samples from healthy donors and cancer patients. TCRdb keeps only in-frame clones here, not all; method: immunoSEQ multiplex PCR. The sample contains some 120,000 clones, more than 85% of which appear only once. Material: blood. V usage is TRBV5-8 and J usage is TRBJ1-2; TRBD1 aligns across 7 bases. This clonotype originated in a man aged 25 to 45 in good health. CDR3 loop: CASSLGTGYGYTF. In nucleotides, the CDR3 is TGTGCCAGCAGCTTGGGGACAGGCTATGGCTACACCTTC.